This TCR beta chain was sequenced during a study of T cell responses to AZD1222 COVID-19 vaccine. Germline V gene sequence: CDR1 SGHAT, CDR2 FQNNGV. CDR3 length: 15 residues. V was trimmed by 2 bases and J by 0 bases, leaving 8 bases between them. General observations from the study: Spike was spanned by vaccine-associated CD4 TCRs, which were dominant at 160-218 and 743-854. The study found Spike-specific TCR breadth and depth rose after two AZD1222 doses. Clonal diversity may have been underestimated, and the donors were mostly white British, with more females than males.

Only in-frame clones appear in the TCRdb table, and some are missing; sequencing was by immunoSEQ multiplex PCR. The table includes 95,000 to 110,000 clones, roughly 89% detected once. This clone was seen just once. What it recognizes is unknown. The V call is TRBV11-2, the J call TRBJ1-3; D not resolved. The receptor was derived from an adult in good health. Sequenced here: peripheral blood, sampled on day 0 of AZD1222 vaccination. The CDR3 region is CASSLSQPSGNTIYF. The DNA of the CDR3 is TGTGCCAGCAGCTTATCTCAACCCTCTGGAAACACCATATATTTT.